One T cell receptor (beta chain) is described in this entry. Clones were sequenced by immunoSEQ multiplex PCR, and TCRdb holds only the in-frame ones, with some missing. The repertoire holds 250,000 or so clones, with about nine tenths as singletons. The CDR3 runs 15 residues. With 0 bases removed from V and 3 bases from J, the gap between germline ends came to 12 bases. Germline V gene lookup returns CDR1 SGDLS and CDR2 YYNGEE. This specimen belongs to a study of blood T cell repertoires in COVID-19. Looking at the study overall: From T cells, B-cell-depleted T cells, or PBMCs came the material, which was cDNA or gDNA.

Participants were aged about 18 to 100 years, lived in 24 US areas, and enrolled virtually. This sequence was found in a human donor in a cohort exposed to, infected with or recovered from COVID-19 (not recorded which). The donor label of this sample is uncertain. This sequence joins TRBV9 and TRBJ1-2; no clear D. Sequenced input: PBMCs or T cells enriched from blood (not recorded which). The CDR3, as DNA: TGTGCCAGCAGCGTAGATGGGAGACGGGACTATGGCTACACCTTC. Amino acid sequence: CASSVDGRRDYGYTF. The full variable domain, rest sourced from reference TRBV9 and TRBJ1-2, is DSGVTQTPKHLITATGQRVTLRCSPRSGDLSVYWYQQSLDQGLQFLIQYYNGEERAKGNILERFSAQQFPDLHSELNLSSLELGDSALYFCASSVDGRRDYGYTFGSGTRLTVV.